The table lists the clone carrying this T cell receptor beta chain with a few counts. Antigen: not known. This entry belongs to a study of identical twins. Study results and limitations: Where out-of-frame alpha sequences were twin-shared, they showed excess low generation probability. High-abundance cord blood beta clonotypes had fewer insertions; memory repertoires showed none.

Each CDR3 protein gets one entry after TCRdb re-called the 5' RACE reads with MiXCR. The repertoire holds about 530,000 distinct CDR3 sequences, around 15% seen once, with 0.44% in the top ten. The trim removed 3 bases at V and 6 bases at J, leaving 9 bases unmatched. The germline gives CDR1 DFQATT, CDR2 SNEGSKA (reference sequence). The CDR3 covers 17 residues. The same specimen was also included in a second study, on yellow fever vaccine responses in identical twins.

Sequences were obtained from CD4+ T cells sorted from blood. The V call is TRBV20-1, the J call TRBJ2-2; 14 nucleotides align to TRBD2. The receptor's source is a woman younger than 35 in good health. The CDR3 sequence: CSARKLPGLAGAGELFF. The CDR3 nucleotides read TGCAGTGCTAGGAAACTACCGGGACTAGCGGGAGCCGGGGAGCTGTTTTTT.